This T cell receptor beta chain was captured by sequencing in a study of blood T cell repertoires in COVID-19. Study at large: Both acute and convalescent COVID-19 samples were obtained from the United States, Italy and Spain. T cells, B-cell-depleted T cells, or PBMCs provided the cDNA or gDNA that served as material.

The method was immunoSEQ multiplex PCR; TCRdb's version includes in-frame clones alone and lacks a portion of them. The table lists some 670,000 clones, 80% to 90% of them singletons. The CDR3 runs 14 residues. CDR1 is LGHNT, CDR2 FRNRAP, per germline. The V and J ends lost 8 bases and 5 bases respectively, with 16 bases between them. Specimen: peripheral blood. The chain couples TRBV12-5 to TRBJ2-1; TRBD2 is a possible D gene (5 bases). This sequence was found in a young woman with acute or convalescent COVID-19. Written as DNA, the CDR3 is TGTGCTAGTCTAGCAGGAGCTTCCCACAATGAGCAGTTCTTC. The encoded protein is CASLAGASHNEQFF.